The sequence of this TCR beta chain was determined in a study of graft-versus-host responses after intestinal transplantation. With V trimmed by 5 bases and J by 6 bases, 6 bases remained unmatched. The CDR3 runs 14 residues. The germline CDR1 and CDR2 sequences are MNHEY and SMNVEV (reference sequence). About this clone: Antigen unknown.

Assay used: immunoSEQ multiplex PCR; TCRdb lists only in-frame clones, some missing. The sample consists of tens of thousands of clones, 75% to 90% of them appearing once. The sequence derives from a human donor who was the organ donor for an intestinal transplant. The chain has TRBV27 and TRBJ1-3, with 8 bases matching TRBD1. Specimen: unstimulated CD4+ T cells sorted from spleen or lymph node cells, collected before transplant. CDR3 sequence: CASSRTGHENTIYF. Written as DNA, the CDR3 is TGTGCCAGCAGTAGGACAGGGCATGAAAACACCATATATTTT.